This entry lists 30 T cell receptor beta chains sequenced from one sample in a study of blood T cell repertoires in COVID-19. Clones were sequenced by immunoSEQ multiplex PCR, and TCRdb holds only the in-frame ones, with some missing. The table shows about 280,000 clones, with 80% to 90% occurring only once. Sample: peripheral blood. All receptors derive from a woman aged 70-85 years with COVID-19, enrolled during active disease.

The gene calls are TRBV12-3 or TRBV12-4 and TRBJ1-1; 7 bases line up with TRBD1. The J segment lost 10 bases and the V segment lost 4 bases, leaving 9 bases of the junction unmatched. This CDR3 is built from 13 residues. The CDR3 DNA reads TGTGCCAGCAGTTCCCACAGGGGTCTGGGAGCTTTCTTT. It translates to CASSSHRGLGAFF.

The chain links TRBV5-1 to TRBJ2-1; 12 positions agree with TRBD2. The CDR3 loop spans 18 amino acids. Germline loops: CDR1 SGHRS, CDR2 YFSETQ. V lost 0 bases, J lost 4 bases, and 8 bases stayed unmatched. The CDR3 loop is CASSLVSSGGAAYNEQFF. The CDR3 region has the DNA TGCGCCAGCAGCTTGGTTTCTAGCGGGGGGGCCGCTTACAATGAGCAGTTCTTC.

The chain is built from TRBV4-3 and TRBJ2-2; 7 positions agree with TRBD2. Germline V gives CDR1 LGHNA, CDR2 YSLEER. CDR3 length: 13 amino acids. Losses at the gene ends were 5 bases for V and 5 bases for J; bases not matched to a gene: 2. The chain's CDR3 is CASSFGGTGELFF. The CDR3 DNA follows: TGCGCCAGCAGCTTCGGGGGGACCGGGGAGCTGTTTTTT.

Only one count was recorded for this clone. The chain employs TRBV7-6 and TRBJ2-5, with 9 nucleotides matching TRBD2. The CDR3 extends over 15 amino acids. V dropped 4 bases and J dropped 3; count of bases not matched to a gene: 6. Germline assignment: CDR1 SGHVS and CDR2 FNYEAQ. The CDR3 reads CASSSFSGGKETQYF. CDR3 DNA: TGTGCCAGCAGCTCCTTTAGCGGGGGAAAAGAGACCCAGTACTTC.

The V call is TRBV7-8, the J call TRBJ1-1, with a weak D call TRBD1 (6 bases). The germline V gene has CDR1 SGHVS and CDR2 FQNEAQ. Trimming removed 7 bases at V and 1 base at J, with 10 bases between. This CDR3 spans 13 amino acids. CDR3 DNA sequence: TGTGCCAGCACCCTGGACAGGAACACTGAAGCTTTCTTT. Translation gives CASTLDRNTEAFF.

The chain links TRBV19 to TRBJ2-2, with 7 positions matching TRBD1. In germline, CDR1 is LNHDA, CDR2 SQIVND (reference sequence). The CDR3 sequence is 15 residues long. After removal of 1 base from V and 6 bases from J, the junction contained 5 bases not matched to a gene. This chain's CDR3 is CASSIGTGGAGELFF. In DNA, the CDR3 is TGTGCCAGTAGTATAGGGACAGGCGGCGCCGGGGAGCTGTTTTTT.

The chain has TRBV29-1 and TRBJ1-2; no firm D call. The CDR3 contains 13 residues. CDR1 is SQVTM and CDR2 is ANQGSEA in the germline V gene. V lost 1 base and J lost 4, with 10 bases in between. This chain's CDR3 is CSVEGGEGYGYTF. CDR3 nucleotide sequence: TGCAGCGTTGAAGGAGGAGAAGGCTATGGCTACACCTTC.

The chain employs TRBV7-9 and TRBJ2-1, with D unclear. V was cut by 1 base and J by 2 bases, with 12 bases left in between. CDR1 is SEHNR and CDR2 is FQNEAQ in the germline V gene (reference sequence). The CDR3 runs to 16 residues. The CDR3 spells CASSLEVYSPYNEQFF. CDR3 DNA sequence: TGTGCCAGCAGCTTAGAAGTCTATTCACCCTACAATGAGCAGTTCTTC.

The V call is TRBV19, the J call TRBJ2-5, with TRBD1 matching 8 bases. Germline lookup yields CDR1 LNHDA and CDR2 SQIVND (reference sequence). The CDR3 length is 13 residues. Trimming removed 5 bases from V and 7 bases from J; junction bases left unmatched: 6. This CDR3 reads CASSLDRGGTQYF. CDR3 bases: TGTGCCAGTAGTCTCGACAGGGGAGGGACCCAGTACTTC. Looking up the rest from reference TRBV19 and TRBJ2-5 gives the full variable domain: DGGITQSPKYLFRKEGQNVTLSCEQNLNHDAMYWYRQDPGQGLRLIYYSQIVNDFQKGDIAEGYSVSREKKESFPLTVTSAQKNPTAFYLCASSLDRGGTQYFGPGTRLLVL.

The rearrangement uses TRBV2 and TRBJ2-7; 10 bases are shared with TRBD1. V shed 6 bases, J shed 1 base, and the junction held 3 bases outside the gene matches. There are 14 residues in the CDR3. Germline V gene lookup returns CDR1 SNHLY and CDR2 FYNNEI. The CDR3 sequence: CASRPGQGSYEQYF. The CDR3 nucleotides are TGTGCCAGCAGGCCGGGACAGGGGTCCTACGAGCAGTACTTC.

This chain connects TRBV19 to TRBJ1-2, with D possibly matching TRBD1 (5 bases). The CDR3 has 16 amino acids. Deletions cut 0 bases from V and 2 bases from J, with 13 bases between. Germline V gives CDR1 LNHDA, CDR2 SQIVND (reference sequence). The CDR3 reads CASSIDAGGSNYGYTF. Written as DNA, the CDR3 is TGTGCCAGTAGTATAGATGCGGGGGGGTCGAACTATGGCTACACCTTC.

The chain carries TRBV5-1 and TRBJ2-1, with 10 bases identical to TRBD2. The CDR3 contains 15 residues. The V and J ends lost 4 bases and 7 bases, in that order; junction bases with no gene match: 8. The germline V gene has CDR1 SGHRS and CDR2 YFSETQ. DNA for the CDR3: TGCGCCAGCAGCGAACAGAGCGGGGGGGCTAATGAGCAGTTCTTC. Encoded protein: CASSEQSGGANEQFF.

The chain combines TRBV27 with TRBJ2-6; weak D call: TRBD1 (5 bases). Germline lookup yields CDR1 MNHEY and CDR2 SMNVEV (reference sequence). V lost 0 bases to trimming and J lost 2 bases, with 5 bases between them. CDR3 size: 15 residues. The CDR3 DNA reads TGTGCCAGCAGTTTATCAGGGGCTGGGGCCAACGTCCTGACTTTC. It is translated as CASSLSGAGANVLTF.

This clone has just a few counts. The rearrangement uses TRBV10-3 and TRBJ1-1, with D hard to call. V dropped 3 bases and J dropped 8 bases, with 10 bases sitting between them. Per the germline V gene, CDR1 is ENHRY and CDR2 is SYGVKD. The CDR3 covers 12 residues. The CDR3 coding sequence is TGTGCCATCAGTGACCCGGGAATCGAAGCTTTCTTT. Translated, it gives CAISDPGIEAFF.

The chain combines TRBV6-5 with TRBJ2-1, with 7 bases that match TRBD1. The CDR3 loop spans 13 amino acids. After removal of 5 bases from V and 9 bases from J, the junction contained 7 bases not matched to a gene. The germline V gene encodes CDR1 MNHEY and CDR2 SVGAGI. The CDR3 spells CASSLQGVGEQFF. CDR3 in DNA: TGTGCCAGCAGTCTCCAGGGGGTGGGTGAGCAGTTCTTC.

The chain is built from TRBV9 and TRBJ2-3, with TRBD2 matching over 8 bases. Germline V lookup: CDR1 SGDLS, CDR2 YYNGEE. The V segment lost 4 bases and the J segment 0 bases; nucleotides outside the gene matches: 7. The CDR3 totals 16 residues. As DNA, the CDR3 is TGTGCCAGCAGCATCGGCGGGGGGACAAGCACAGATACGCAGTATTTT. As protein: CASSIGGGTSTDTQYF.

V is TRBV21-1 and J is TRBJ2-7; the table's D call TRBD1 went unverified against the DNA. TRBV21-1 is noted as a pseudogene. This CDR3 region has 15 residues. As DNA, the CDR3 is TGTGCCAGCAGCAGGTCGAGACAGGGAATGAACGAGCAGTACTTC. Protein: CASSRSRQGMNEQYF.

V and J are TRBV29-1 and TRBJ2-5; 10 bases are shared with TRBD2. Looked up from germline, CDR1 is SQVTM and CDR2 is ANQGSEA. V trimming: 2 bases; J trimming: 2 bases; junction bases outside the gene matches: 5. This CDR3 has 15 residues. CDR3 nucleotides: TGCAGCGTTGAATTTAGCGGGGGGACTCAAGAGACCCAGTACTTC. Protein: CSVEFSGGTQETQYF. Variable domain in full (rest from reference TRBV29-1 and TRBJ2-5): SAVISQKPSRDICQRGTSLTIQCQVDSQVTMMFWYRQQPGQSLTLIATANQGSEATYESGFVIDKFPISRPNLTFSTLTVSNMSPEDSSIYLCSVEFSGGTQETQYFGPGTRLLVL.

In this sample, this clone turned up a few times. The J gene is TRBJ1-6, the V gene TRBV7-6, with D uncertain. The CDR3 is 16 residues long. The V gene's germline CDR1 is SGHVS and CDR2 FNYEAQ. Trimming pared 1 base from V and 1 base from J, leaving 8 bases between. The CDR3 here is CASSLEARSYNSPLHF. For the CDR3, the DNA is TGTGCCAGCAGCTTAGAAGCCAGGTCCTATAATTCACCCCTCCACTTT.

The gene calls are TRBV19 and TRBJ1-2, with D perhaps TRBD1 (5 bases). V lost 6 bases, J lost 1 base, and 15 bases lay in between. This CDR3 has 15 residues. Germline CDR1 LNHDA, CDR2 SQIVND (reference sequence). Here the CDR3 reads CASRTWAGLNYGYTF. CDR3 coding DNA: TGTGCCAGTAGGACCTGGGCAGGGCTTAACTATGGCTACACCTTC.

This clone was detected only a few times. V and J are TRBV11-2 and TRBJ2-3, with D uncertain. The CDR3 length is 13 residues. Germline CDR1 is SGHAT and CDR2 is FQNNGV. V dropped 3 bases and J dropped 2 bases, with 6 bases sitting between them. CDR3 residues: CASSLAPTDTQYF. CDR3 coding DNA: TGTGCCAGCAGCTTGGCACCCACAGATACGCAGTATTTT.

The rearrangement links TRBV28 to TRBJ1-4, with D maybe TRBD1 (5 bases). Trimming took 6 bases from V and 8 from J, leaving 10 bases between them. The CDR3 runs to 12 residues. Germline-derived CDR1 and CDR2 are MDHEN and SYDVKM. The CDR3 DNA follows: TGTGCCAGCAGCCAGGGTAGAGAAAAACTGTTTTTT. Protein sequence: CASSQGREKLFF.

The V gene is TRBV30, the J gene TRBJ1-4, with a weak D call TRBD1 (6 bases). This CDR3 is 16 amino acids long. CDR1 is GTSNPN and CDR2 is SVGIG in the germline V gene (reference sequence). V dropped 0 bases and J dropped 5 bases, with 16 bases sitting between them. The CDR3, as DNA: TGTGCCTGGAGTGTACCCCCCCGCCAGGGGAATGAAAAACTGTTTTTT. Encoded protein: CAWSVPPRQGNEKLFF. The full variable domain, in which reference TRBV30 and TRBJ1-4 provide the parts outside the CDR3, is SQTIHQWPATLVQPVGSPLSLECTVEGTSNPNLYWYRQAAGRGLQLLFYSVGIGQISSEVPQNLSASRPQDRQFILSSKKLLLSDSGFYLCAWSVPPRQGNEKLFFGSGTQLSVL.

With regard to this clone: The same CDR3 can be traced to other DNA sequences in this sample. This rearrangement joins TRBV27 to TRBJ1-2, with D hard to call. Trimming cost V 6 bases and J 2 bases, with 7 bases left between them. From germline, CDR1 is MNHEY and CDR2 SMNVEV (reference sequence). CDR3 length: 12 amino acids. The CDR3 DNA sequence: TGTGCCAGCAGCCCCGGGAACTATGGCTACACCTTC. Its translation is CASSPGNYGYTF.

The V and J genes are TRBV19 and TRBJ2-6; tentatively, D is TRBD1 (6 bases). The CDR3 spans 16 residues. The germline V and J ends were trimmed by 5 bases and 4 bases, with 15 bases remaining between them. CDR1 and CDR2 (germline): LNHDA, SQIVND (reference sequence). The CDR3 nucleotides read TGTGCCAGTAGTTCACCACAGGGCTCCGGGGCCAACGTCCTGACTTTC. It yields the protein CASSSPQGSGANVLTF.

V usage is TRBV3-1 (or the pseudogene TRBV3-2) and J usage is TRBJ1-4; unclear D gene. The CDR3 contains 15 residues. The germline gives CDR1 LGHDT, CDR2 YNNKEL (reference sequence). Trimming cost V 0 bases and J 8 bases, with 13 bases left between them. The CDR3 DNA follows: TGTGCCAGCAGCCAAGATTTATACAGCCCGGAAAAACTGTTTTTT. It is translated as CASSQDLYSPEKLFF.

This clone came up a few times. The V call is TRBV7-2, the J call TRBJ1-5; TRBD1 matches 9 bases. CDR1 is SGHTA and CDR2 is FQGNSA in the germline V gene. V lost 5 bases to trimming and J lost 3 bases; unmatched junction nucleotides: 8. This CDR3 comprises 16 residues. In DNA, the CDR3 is TGTGCCAGCAGCGCCCGGGGGACAGGGTCCAATCAGCCCCAGCATTTT. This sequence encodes CASSARGTGSNQPQHF.

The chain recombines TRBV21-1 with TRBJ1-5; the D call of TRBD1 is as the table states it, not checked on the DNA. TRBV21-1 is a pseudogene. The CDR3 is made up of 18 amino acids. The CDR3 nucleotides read TGTGCCAGCAGCAAAGCGAAGGAGACAGGGGGCGCCCATCAGCCCCAGCATTTT. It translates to CASSKAKETGGAHQPQHF.

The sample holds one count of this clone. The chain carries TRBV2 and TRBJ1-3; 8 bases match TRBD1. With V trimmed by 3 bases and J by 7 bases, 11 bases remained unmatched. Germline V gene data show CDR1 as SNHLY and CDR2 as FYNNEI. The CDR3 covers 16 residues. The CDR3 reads CASSDLWTGWWNTIYF. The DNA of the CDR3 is TGTGCCAGCAGTGACCTTTGGACAGGGTGGTGGAACACCATATATTTT.

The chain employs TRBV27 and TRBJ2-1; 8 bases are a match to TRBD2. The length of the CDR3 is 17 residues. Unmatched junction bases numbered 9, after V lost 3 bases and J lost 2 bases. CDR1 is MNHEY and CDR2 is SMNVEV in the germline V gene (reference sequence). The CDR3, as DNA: TGTGCCAGCAGTTTTGGTCGGGGGGGCCACCCCTACAATGAGCAGTTCTTC. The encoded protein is CASSFGRGGHPYNEQFF.